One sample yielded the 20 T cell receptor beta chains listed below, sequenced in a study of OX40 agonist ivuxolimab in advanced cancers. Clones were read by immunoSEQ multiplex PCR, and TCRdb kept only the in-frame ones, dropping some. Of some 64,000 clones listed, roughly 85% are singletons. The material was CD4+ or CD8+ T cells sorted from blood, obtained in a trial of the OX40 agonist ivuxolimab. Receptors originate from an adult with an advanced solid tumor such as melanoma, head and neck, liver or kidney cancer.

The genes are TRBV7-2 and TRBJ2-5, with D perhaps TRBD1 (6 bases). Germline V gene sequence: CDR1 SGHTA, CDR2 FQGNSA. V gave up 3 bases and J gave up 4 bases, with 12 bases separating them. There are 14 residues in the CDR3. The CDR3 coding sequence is TGTGCCAGCAGCTTGCTAGGGGGTGGAGAGACCCAGTACTTC. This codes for CASSLLGGGETQYF.

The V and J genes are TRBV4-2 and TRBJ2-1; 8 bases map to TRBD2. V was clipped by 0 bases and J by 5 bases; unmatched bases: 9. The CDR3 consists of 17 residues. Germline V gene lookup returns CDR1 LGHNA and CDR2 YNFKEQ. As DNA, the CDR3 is TGTGCCAGCAGCCAAGATGGGAGCGGGAGAAGGGACAATGAGCAGTTCTTC. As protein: CASSQDGSGRRDNEQFF.

The CDR3 DNA reads TGTGCCAGCAGCCCACATCAGAACTATGGCTACACCTTC. Its protein product is CASSPHQNYGYTF. The rearrangement uses TRBV7-3 and TRBJ1-2; D uncertain. V was pared by 5 bases and J by 2 bases, with 9 bases between. CDR1 and CDR2 (germline): SGHTA, FQGTGA. This CDR3 contains 13 residues.

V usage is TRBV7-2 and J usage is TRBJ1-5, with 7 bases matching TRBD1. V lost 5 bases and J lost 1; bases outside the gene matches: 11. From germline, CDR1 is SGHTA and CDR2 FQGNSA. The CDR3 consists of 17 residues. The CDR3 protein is CASSRSTGALSNQPQHF. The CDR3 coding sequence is TGTGCCAGCAGCAGATCCACAGGGGCTTTAAGCAATCAGCCCCAGCATTTT.

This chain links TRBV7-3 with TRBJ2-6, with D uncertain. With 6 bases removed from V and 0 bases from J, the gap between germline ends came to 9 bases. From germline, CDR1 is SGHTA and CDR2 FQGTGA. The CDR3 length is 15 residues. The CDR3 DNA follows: TGTGCCAGCAGAATAGATTCCTCTGGGGCCAACGTCCTGACTTTC. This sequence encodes CASRIDSSGANVLTF. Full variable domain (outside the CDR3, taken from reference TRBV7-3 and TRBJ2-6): GAGVSQTPSNKVTEKGKYVELRCDPISGHTALYWYRQSLGQGPEFLIYFQGTGAADDSGLPNDRFFAVRPEGSVSTLKIQRTERGDSAVYLCASRIDSSGANVLTFGAGSRLTVL.

CDR3 amino acids: CASSEGSGYTF. CDR3 DNA: TGTGCCAGCAGTGAAGGCTCTGGCTACACCTTC. This chain joins TRBV6-1 and TRBJ1-2; D unclear. Germline V lookup: CDR1 MNHNS, CDR2 SASEGT. V was clipped by 1 base and J by 7 bases, with 4 bases between them. This CDR3 is 11 amino acids long.

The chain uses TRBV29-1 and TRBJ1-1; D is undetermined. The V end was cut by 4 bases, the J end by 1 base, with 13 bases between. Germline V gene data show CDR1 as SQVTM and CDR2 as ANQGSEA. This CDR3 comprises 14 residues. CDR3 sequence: CSVVGRLGNTEAFF. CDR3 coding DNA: TGCAGCGTTGTCGGTCGCCTCGGGAACACTGAAGCTTTCTTT.

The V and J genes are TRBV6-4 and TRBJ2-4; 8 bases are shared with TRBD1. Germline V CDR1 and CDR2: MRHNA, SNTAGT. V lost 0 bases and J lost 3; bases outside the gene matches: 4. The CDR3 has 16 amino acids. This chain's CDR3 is CASSDSTGADKNIQYF. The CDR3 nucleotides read TGTGCCAGCAGTGACTCGACAGGGGCTGACAAAAACATTCAGTACTTC.

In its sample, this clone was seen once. CDR3 sequence: CAWSVQLTGTGYTF. The CDR3, as DNA: TGTGCCTGGAGTGTACAGCTAACAGGGACCGGCTACACCTTC. This chain connects TRBV30 to TRBJ1-2, with D maybe TRBD1 (6 bases). V lost 0 bases, J lost 8 bases, and 16 bases lay in between. The CDR3 is made up of 14 amino acids. The germline gives CDR1 GTSNPN, CDR2 SVGIG (reference sequence).

The CDR3 is CASSPGTAGNTIYF. CDR3 sequence (DNA): TGCGCCAGCAGCCCGGGGACAGCTGGAAACACCATATATTTT. This chain links TRBV5-1 with TRBJ1-3; 7 positions match TRBD1. There are 14 residues in the CDR3. Trimming at V came to 4 bases and at J to 2 bases, leaving 3 bases not matched to a gene. The germline CDR1 and CDR2 sequences are SGHRS and YFSETQ.

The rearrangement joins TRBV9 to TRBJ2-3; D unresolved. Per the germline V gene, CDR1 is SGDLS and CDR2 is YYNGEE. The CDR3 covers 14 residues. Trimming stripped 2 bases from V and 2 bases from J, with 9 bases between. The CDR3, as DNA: TGTGCCAGCAGCGTTTTAGAGGCCACAGATACGCAGTATTTT. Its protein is CASSVLEATDTQYF.

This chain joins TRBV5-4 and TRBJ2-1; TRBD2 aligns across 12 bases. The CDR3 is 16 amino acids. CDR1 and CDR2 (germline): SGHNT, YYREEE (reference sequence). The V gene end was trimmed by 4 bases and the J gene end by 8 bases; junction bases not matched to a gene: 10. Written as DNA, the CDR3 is TGTGCCAGCAGCCTCAAGACTAGCGGGAGATTGGATGAGCAGTTCTTC. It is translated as CASSLKTSGRLDEQFF.

For the CDR3, the DNA is TGTGCCAGCAGCTTAGCGGCGGGAGTGGCATATGAGCAGTTCTTC. Encoded protein: CASSLAAGVAYEQFF. J is TRBJ2-1 and V is TRBV7-2; TRBD2 matches at 7 bases. There are 15 residues in the CDR3. Germline-derived CDR1 and CDR2 are SGHTA and FQGNSA. The V gene end was trimmed by 0 bases and the J gene end by 8 bases; junction bases not matched to a gene: 7.

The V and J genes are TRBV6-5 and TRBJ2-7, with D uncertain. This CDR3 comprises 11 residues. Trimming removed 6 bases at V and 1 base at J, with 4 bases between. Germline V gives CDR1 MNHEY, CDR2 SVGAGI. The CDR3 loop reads CASRRSYEQYF. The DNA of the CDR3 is TGTGCCAGCAGGAGATCCTACGAGCAGTACTTC.

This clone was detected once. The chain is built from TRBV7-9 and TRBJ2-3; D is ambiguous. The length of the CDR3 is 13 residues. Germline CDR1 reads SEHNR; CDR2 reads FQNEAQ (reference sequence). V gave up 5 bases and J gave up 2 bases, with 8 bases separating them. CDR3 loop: CASSPIHTDTQYF. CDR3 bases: TGTGCCAGCAGCCCGATACACACAGATACGCAGTATTTT.

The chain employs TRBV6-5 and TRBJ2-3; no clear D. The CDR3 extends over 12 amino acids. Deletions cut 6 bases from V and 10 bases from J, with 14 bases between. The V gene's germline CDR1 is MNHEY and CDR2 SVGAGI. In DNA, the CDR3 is TGTGCCAGCAGAAGGTCCCGCCGGGCGCAGTATTTT. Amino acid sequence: CASRRSRRAQYF.

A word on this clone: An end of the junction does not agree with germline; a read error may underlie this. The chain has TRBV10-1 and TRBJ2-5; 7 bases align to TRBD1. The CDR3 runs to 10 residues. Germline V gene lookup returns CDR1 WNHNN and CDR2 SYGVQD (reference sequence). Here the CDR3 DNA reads TGTTATCTATTGAGGGGGCCCCAGTACTTC. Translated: CYLLRGPQYF.

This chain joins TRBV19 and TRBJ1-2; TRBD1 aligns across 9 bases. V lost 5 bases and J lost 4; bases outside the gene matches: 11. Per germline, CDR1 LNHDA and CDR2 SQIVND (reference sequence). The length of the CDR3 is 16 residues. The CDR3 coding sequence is TGTGCCAGTAGTGCAGGAGGGACAGGGAACCCCTATGGCTACACCTTC. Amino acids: CASSAGGTGNPYGYTF.

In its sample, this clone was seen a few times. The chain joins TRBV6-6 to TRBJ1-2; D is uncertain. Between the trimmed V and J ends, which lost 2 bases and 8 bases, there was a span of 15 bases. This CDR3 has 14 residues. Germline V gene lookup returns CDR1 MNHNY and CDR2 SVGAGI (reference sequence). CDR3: CASSYEVEGGGYTF. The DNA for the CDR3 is TGTGCCAGCAGTTACGAAGTGGAGGGAGGGGGCTACACCTTC.

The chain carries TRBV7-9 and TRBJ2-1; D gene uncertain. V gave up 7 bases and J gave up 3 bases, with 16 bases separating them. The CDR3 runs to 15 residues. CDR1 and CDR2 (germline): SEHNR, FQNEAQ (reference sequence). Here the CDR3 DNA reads TGTGCCAGCACCCCCCGATGGTCGGACTACAATGAGCAGTTCTTC. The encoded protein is CASTPRWSDYNEQFF.